This TCR beta chain was captured in a study of shared clonotypes between healthy human individuals. As for the study in general: Per donor, CD8 memory used one plate, CD8 naive used two, CD4 memory used three and CD4 naive used three.

Notes on the study in general: Inspection by rarefaction showed sorted-subset sequencing to be incomplete despite large depth. Sampling used blood alone; tissue repertoires probably differ. Clonotypes which were not shared had lower generation probabilities than clonotypes that all four donors shared.

Here immunoSEQ multiplex PCR was the method, and the copy in TCRdb shows in-frame clones only, minus some. Of about 2.4 million clones in the sample, 93% were seen once. As concerns this clone: The antigen is undetermined.

The CDR3 covers 16 residues. Germline trimming cut 2 bases from V and 6 bases from J; bases unmatched to any gene: 4. CDR1 and CDR2 (germline): SGDLS, YYNGEE. The chain recombines TRBV9 with TRBJ2-2; TRBD2 matches at 13 bases. Input material: naive CD4+ T cells from PBMCs. As to subset: CD45RA+ positively selected. The source of this sequence is a man aged 18-30 years in good health. Some clones in this sample may be carry-over from other donors' samples. CDR3: CASSVTSGRYSGELFF. CDR3 nucleotide sequence: TGTGCCAGCAGCGTGACTAGCGGGAGGTACTCCGGGGAGCTGTTTTTT.